This T cell receptor (beta chain) was sequenced during a study of cytomegalovirus exposure and HLA in healthy donors. PCR involved 60 Vbeta and 13 Jbeta primers. Using immunoSEQ multiplex PCR, the repertoire was profiled, and TCRdb retains in-frame clones only, with some absent. The sample has some 140,000 clones, 70% to 80% seen once; the top ten hold 2.5% to 3.5%. Each of the donors was a healthy bone marrow donor. V lost 0 bases to trimming and J lost 4 bases, with 15 bases between them. This CDR3 has 16 residues. Germline V lookup: CDR1 GTSNPN, CDR2 SVGIG (reference sequence). The chain has TRBV30 and TRBJ2-2; D uncertain. Sequencing was carried out using PBMCs. The sequence derives from a female donor in good health and CMV-seronegative. For the CDR3, the DNA is TGTGCCTGGAGTGTGGTCCGTAGAACCCCCACCGGGGAGCTGTTTTTT. It yields the protein CAWSVVRRTPTGELFF. Complete variable domain (other parts from reference TRBV30 and TRBJ2-2): SQTIHQWPATLVQPVGSPLSLECTVEGTSNPNLYWYRQAAGRGLQLLFYSVGIGQISSEVPQNLSASRPQDRQFILSSKKLLLSDSGFYLCAWSVVRRTPTGELFFGEGSRLTVL.